Following are 18 T cell receptor beta chains from one sample sequenced in a study of cytomegalovirus exposure and HLA in healthy donors. Use of 60 Vbeta and 13 Jbeta primers characterized the PCR. Method: immunoSEQ multiplex PCR; TCRdb's copy keeps in-frame clones and lacks some. Found here are roughly 150,000 clones, 80% of them singletons; the top ten hold roughly 14%. Sequencing used PBMCs. The receptors were gathered from a woman in her 40s in good health and CMV-seronegative.

V gene TRBV5-1 combines with J gene TRBJ2-2; 8 bases are a match to TRBD1. Germline lookup yields CDR1 SGHRS and CDR2 YFSETQ. CDR3 size: 15 residues. With V trimmed by 0 bases and J by 6 bases, 4 bases remained unmatched. The CDR3 nucleotides are TGCGCCAGCAGCTTGGTGTCAGGGGGCTCCGGGGAGCTGTTTTTT. It yields the protein CASSLVSGGSGELFF.

Notes on this clone: The junction does not match germline at one end; this may be a read error. The rearrangement joins TRBV5-1 to TRBJ2-4, with 12 bases identical to TRBD2. Per germline, CDR1 SGHRS and CDR2 YFSETQ. The length of the CDR3 is 18 residues. CDR3: CASSSSSGRALGKNSQYF. In DNA, the CDR3 is TGCGCCAGCAGTAGTTCTAGCGGGAGGGCCCTCGGCAAAAACAGTCAGTACTTC. The complete variable domain, with remaining parts taken from reference TRBV5-1 and TRBJ2-4, reads KAGVTQTPRYLIKTRGQQVTLSCSPISGHRSVSWYQQTPGQGLQFLFEYFSETQRNKGNFPGRFSGRQFSNSRSEMNVSTLELGDSALYLCASSSSSGRALGKNSQYFGAGTRLSVL.

The chain employs TRBV5-6 and TRBJ2-7, with 9 bases that match TRBD2. The J segment lost 2 bases and the V segment lost 2 bases, leaving 8 bases of the junction unmatched. The length of the CDR3 is 16 residues. Germline assignment: CDR1 SGHDT and CDR2 YYEEEE. For the CDR3, the DNA is TGTGCCAGCAGCTTAACCGGTTTAGCGGGAGCCTACGAGCAGTACTTC. This gives the protein CASSLTGLAGAYEQYF.

This chain connects TRBV7-4 to TRBJ2-7, with D unclear. Germline lookup yields CDR1 SGHVT and CDR2 SQSDAQ. The CDR3 extends over 20 amino acids. V lost 1 base and J 5 bases, leaving 30 bases between the germline ends. CDR3 loop: CASSLVRGQMTPPSTDEQYF. DNA of the CDR3: TGTGCCAGCAGCTTAGTCCGAGGCCAAATGACCCCCCCTTCCACCGACGAGCAGTACTTC. Variable domain in full (rest from reference TRBV7-4 and TRBJ2-7): GAGVSQSPRYKVAKRGRDVALRCDSISGHVTLYWYRQTLGQGSEVLTYSQSDAQRDKSGRPSGRFSAERPERSVSTLKIQRTEQGDSAVYLCASSLVRGQMTPPSTDEQYFGPGTRLTVT.

The chain carries TRBV7-2 and TRBJ2-5; 11 nucleotides match TRBD2. The trim removed 1 base at V and 5 bases at J, leaving 12 bases unmatched. CDR3 length: 18 residues. The germline gives CDR1 SGHTA, CDR2 FQGNSA. The CDR3 DNA follows: TGTGCCAGCAGCTTAGGATCCCTAGCGGGGGGCCAGGGGGAGACCCAGTACTTC. It yields the protein CASSLGSLAGGQGETQYF.

V and J are TRBV4-1 and TRBJ2-1; 7 positions agree with TRBD2. Germline V gene sequence: CDR1 MGHRA, CDR2 YSYEKL. J gave up 0 bases and V 4 bases, and 6 bases lay outside the gene matches. The CDR3 has 16 amino acids. CDR3 nucleotides: TGCGCCAGCAGCCCATGGGGGGAGGGCTCCTACAATGAGCAGTTCTTC. This encodes CASSPWGEGSYNEQFF.

The rearrangement links TRBV2 to TRBJ1-1; no clear D gene. The V end was cut by 6 bases, the J end by 0 bases, with 8 bases between. CDR1 is SNHLY and CDR2 is FYNNEI in the germline V gene. This CDR3 comprises 13 residues. The CDR3: CASSFTLNTEAFF. DNA for the CDR3: TGTGCCAGCAGCTTTACACTGAACACTGAAGCTTTCTTT.

This clone was seen once. V usage is TRBV27 and J usage is TRBJ2-7, with TRBD1 matching over 7 bases. Germline CDR1 MNHEY, CDR2 SMNVEV (reference sequence). The CDR3 totals 14 residues. V shed 2 bases, J shed 2 bases, and the junction held 3 bases outside the gene matches. DNA for the CDR3: TGTGCCAGCAGTTTAAGGGGGCTCGCCTACGAGCAGTACTTC. Protein sequence: CASSLRGLAYEQYF.

This clone was picked up a small number of times. The CDR3 here is CSVERVLRGDPYQETQYF. CDR3 DNA: TGCAGCGTTGAGAGGGTTTTGCGGGGGGACCCGTACCAAGAGACCCAGTACTTC. This chain links TRBV29-1 with TRBJ2-5; 8 nucleotides match TRBD2. CDR1 is SQVTM, CDR2 ANQGSEA, per germline. V lost 3 bases and J lost 0; bases outside the gene matches: 15. The CDR3 has 18 amino acids.

The chain joins TRBV11-3 to TRBJ1-1; D call uncertain. The germline V gene has CDR1 SGHNT and CDR2 YENEEA. V gave up 5 bases and J gave up 0 bases, with 16 bases separating them. The length of the CDR3 is 16 residues. The CDR3 DNA reads as TGTGCCAGCAGCCCGGGTGGTTTTGTATTGAACACTGAAGCTTTCTTT. As protein: CASSPGGFVLNTEAFF.

The V call is TRBV6-1, the J call TRBJ1-6, with TRBD1 as a possible D gene (6 bases). The V and J ends lost 6 bases and 10 bases respectively, with 19 bases between them. The CDR3 has 15 residues. Germline CDR1 reads MNHNS; CDR2 reads SASEGT. The CDR3 reads CASSVNPGEGSPLHF. The CDR3 coding sequence is TGTGCCAGCAGCGTTAACCCAGGGGAGGGGTCACCCCTCCACTTT.

The chain recombines TRBV21-1 with TRBJ2-5; TRBD1 is the table's D call and was not checked against the DNA. TRBV21-1 is shown as a pseudogene. The CDR3 totals 15 residues. CDR3 region: CASSKFGTRQETQYF. As DNA, the CDR3 is TGTGCCAGCAGCAAATTTGGGACACGCCAAGAGACCCAGTACTTC.

This chain joins TRBV9 and TRBJ2-3; 8 bases match TRBD2. This CDR3 is 15 amino acids long. Per the germline V gene, CDR1 is SGDLS and CDR2 is YYNGEE. The V segment lost 4 bases and the J segment 6 bases; nucleotides outside the gene matches: 10. The CDR3 is CASSPSGGISDTQYF. The CDR3 DNA sequence: TGTGCCAGCAGCCCAAGCGGGGGAATCAGTGATACGCAGTATTTT.

As DNA, the CDR3 is TGTGCCAGCAGTCACGCCACAGGGGGAAAAACACAAGAGACCCAGTACTTC. Protein sequence: CASSHATGGKTQETQYF. The chain carries TRBV27 and TRBJ2-5; 8 nucleotides match TRBD1. This CDR3 contains 17 residues. Germline-derived CDR1 and CDR2 are MNHEY and SMNVEV (reference sequence). J gave up 2 bases and V 5 bases, and 13 bases lay outside the gene matches.

This clone has a single count. The chain couples TRBV10-3 to TRBJ2-5; D not certain. Trimming cost V 6 bases and J 4 bases, with 9 bases left between them. The CDR3 has 12 residues. The V gene's germline CDR1 is ENHRY and CDR2 SYGVKD. In nucleotides, the CDR3 is TGTGCCATCAGCCAGGATGGAGAGACCCAGTACTTC. Amino acids: CAISQDGETQYF.

The chain joins TRBV5-4 to TRBJ2-1, with 11 bases lining up with TRBD2. The CDR3 length is 15 residues. Per germline, CDR1 SGHNT and CDR2 YYREEE (reference sequence). Trimming cost V 0 bases and J 6 bases; bases outside gene matches: 2. This CDR3 is CASSLGLAGFNEQFF. CDR3 DNA sequence: TGTGCCAGCAGCTTGGGACTAGCGGGATTCAATGAGCAGTTCTTC.

V gene TRBV5-6 combines with J gene TRBJ2-6; TRBD1 is a possible D gene (5 bases). The CDR3 has 15 amino acids. CDR1 is SGHDT, CDR2 YYEEEE, per germline. V gave up 4 bases and J gave up 1 base, with 9 bases separating them. CDR3 region: CASSTQGSGANVLTF. CDR3 coding DNA: TGTGCCAGCAGCACGCAGGGTTCTGGGGCCAACGTCCTGACTTTC.

This clone was seen more than once but under ten times. The CDR3 nucleotides are TGCGCCAGCAGCCAAGATGCGGGACTAGCGGGAGGGGATTGGAACAATGAGCAGTTCTTC. This gives the protein CASSQDAGLAGGDWNNEQFF. The chain is built from TRBV4-3 and TRBJ2-1; TRBD2 matches 16 bases. J lost 5 bases, V lost 0 bases, and 10 bases had no gene match. Looked up from germline, CDR1 is LGHNA and CDR2 is YSLEER. The CDR3 is 20 amino acids.